One T cell receptor beta chain is described in this entry. In the original workflow: Counts of nucleated cells, estimated from reference gene primer amplification, were obtained. Sequencing used immunoSEQ multiplex PCR; TCRdb keeps in-frame clones, though not all of them. V and J calls and clone size follow that table, whereas D and trimming were derived from the DNA. The table shows 210,000 or so clones, with about nine tenths occurring only once. V lost 2 bases, J lost 4 bases, and 12 bases lay in between. This CDR3 spans 14 amino acids. Germline CDR1 reads SNHLY; CDR2 reads FYNNEI. The data were obtained in a study of blood T cell repertoires in COVID-19. Background on the study: Italy, Spain and the United States were the sources of the convalescent and acute COVID-19 samples. Sample material is recorded as cDNA or gDNA derived from T cells, B-cell-depleted T cells, or PBMCs.

The clonotype was recovered from a man aged 35-49 years with acute or convalescent COVID-19. The sequenced material came from peripheral blood. The gene calls are TRBV2 and TRBJ2-7; D perhaps matches TRBD1 (6 bases). In nucleotides, the CDR3 is TGTGCCAGCAGTGAACAGGGGCAGAGTTACGAGCAGTACTTC. Protein sequence: CASSEQGQSYEQYF. The full variable domain, its missing parts supplied by reference TRBV2 and TRBJ2-7, is EPEVTQTPSHQVTQMGQEVILRCVPISNHLYFYWYRQILGQKVEFLVSFYNNEISEKSEIFDDQFSVERPDGSNFTLKIRSTKLEDSAMYFCASSEQGQSYEQYFGPGTRLTVT.